Following are 8 T cell receptor beta chains from one sample sequenced in a study of CD8 T cells in Susac syndrome. RNA, at about 0.45 to 1 ug, was reverse transcribed with random hexamers. TCRdb recomputed calls from the immunoSEQ multiplex PCR reads with MiXCR, one row per CDR3 protein. Seen here are about 280,000 distinct CDR3 sequences, roughly 84% observed once, and the top ten hold around 0.11%. The sequencing input was CD8+ T cells from PBMCs. Receptors were obtained from a human donor with multiple sclerosis.

Concerning this clonotype: Since the CDR3 does not end with the conserved phenylalanine or tryptophan, this likely comes from a read error. The V and J genes are TRBV30 and TRBJ1-1; 8 bases are shared with TRBD1. This CDR3 contains 11 residues. Germline CDR1 GTSNPN, CDR2 SVGIG (reference sequence). V lost 5 bases, J lost 8 bases, and 4 bases stayed unmatched. The CDR3 reads CAWEQGGEAFS. The CDR3 DNA reads as TGTGCCTGGGAACAGGGGGGCGAAGCTTTCTCT.

This clonotype has only one observation. The rearrangement uses TRBV7-9 and TRBJ1-5; no reliable D call. The CDR3 length is 16 residues. Trimming took off 3 bases at V and 3 bases at J, with 15 bases between the two ends. Germline values: CDR1 SEHNR, CDR2 FQNEAQ (reference sequence). The CDR3, as DNA: TGTGCCAGCAGCTTGGGCGGGCTAGGAATCAATCAGCCCCAGCATTTT. This gives the protein CASSLGGLGINQPQHF. Drawing the rest from reference TRBV7-9 and TRBJ1-5, the complete variable domain is DTGVSQNPRHKITKRGQNVTFRCDPISEHNRLYWYRQTLGQGPEFLTYFQNEAQLEKSRLLSDRFSAERPKGSFSTLEIQRTEQGDSAMYLCASSLGGLGINQPQHFGDGTRLSIL.

This clonotype has only a few counts. The rearrangement joins TRBV7-6 to TRBJ2-1; 7 bases align to TRBD2. The CDR3 consists of 16 residues. The germline gives CDR1 SGHVS, CDR2 FNYEAQ. The ends lost 2 bases at V and 7 bases at J; junction bases unmatched: 11. CDR3 sequence (DNA): TGTGCCAGCAGCTTAAGAGGGGAGGGCCCAGGGAATGAGCAGTTCTTC. Amino acids: CASSLRGEGPGNEQFF.

J is TRBJ1-5 and V is TRBV12-3 or TRBV12-4; tentative D call: TRBD1 (6 bases). This CDR3 has 14 residues. The V and J ends lost 6 bases and 3 bases respectively, with 12 bases between them. CDR3 amino acids: CASSSQGLNQPQHF. The CDR3 coding sequence is TGTGCCAGCAGCTCTCAGGGGCTCAATCAGCCCCAGCATTTT.

The chain combines TRBV29-1 with TRBJ1-1; TRBD1 matches 8 bases. The CDR3 extends over 12 amino acids. V was clipped by 4 bases and J by 4 bases; unmatched bases: 2. Germline V gene data show CDR1 as SQVTM and CDR2 as ANQGSEA. CDR3 region: CSVVTGGTEAFF. Written as DNA, the CDR3 is TGCAGCGTTGTTACAGGGGGCACTGAAGCTTTCTTT.

With regard to this clonotype: At one end the junction does not follow the germline gene, possibly because of a read error. This chain links TRBV12-3 or TRBV12-4 with TRBJ2-7; no clear D. The CDR3 length is 13 residues. CDR3 loop: CASSLAISYEQYF. The CDR3 DNA reads as TGTGCCAGCAGTTTAGCCATCTCCTATGAGCAGTACTTC.

This chain uses TRBV28 with TRBJ2-2; D call uncertain. In germline, CDR1 is MDHEN, CDR2 SYDVKM. Trimming shortened V by 3 bases and J by 8 bases, and 7 bases separated the two germline ends. The CDR3 has 12 residues. The CDR3 DNA follows: TGTGCCAGCAGTTTTTGGGGTGGGGAGCTGTTTTTT. Translated, it gives CASSFWGGELFF.

This clonotype has only a few counts. J is TRBJ2-3 and V is TRBV7-8; D perhaps matches TRBD1 (5 bases). Per the germline V gene, CDR1 is SGHVS and CDR2 is FQNEAQ. The CDR3 extends over 14 amino acids. V lost 6 bases and J 2 bases, leaving 12 bases between the germline ends. The CDR3 sequence: CASSLRGPTDTQYF. DNA of the CDR3: TGTGCCAGCAGTTTAAGGGGTCCCACAGATACGCAGTATTTT.